Below, 26 T cell receptor beta chains from the same sample are listed, as sequenced in a study of blood T cell repertoires in COVID-19. The method was immunoSEQ multiplex PCR; TCRdb's version includes in-frame clones alone and lacks a portion of them. This repertoire shows approximately 240,000 clones, around 84% found once; its top ten account for about 5.1%. Source material: peripheral blood. Receptor source: a woman aged 55-69 years who had recovered from COVID-19.

This chain joins TRBV18 and TRBJ2-5; D perhaps matches TRBD1 (6 bases). CDR1 is KGHSH, CDR2 LQKENI, per germline. The CDR3 loop spans 18 amino acids. Trimming pared 2 bases from V and 4 bases from J, leaving 23 bases between. This CDR3 reads CASSPSRSPGVEAETQYF. In DNA, the CDR3 is TGTGCCAGCTCACCATCCAGGAGTCCAGGGGTCGAAGCAGAGACCCAGTACTTC.

The J gene is TRBJ1-3, the V gene TRBV7-2, with TRBD1 matching over 9 bases. Trimming removed 4 bases from V and 0 bases from J; junction bases left unmatched: 7. CDR3 length: 17 residues. From germline, CDR1 is SGHTA and CDR2 FQGNSA. This CDR3 reads CASSYRTGATSGNTIYF. The DNA of the CDR3 is TGTGCCAGCAGCTACCGGACAGGGGCGACCTCTGGAAACACCATATATTTT.

This chain connects TRBV18 to TRBJ1-5; TRBD1 might be the D (6 bases). The CDR3 is 13 amino acids. Germline values: CDR1 KGHSH, CDR2 LQKENI. V was cut by 8 bases and J by 4 bases, with 12 bases left in between. The CDR3: CASQDSQNQPQHF. The CDR3 bases are TGTGCCAGCCAGGACAGTCAAAATCAGCCCCAGCATTTT. Looking up the rest from reference TRBV18 and TRBJ1-5 gives the full variable domain: NAGVMQNPRHLVRRRGQEARLRCSPMKGHSHVYWYRQLPEEGLKFMVYLQKENIIDESGMPKERFSAEFPKEGPSILRIQQVVRGDSAAYFCASQDSQNQPQHFGDGTRLSIL.

The chain couples TRBV2 to TRBJ2-3; the D gene is possibly TRBD2 (7 bases). CDR3 length equals 14 residues. The germline V gene encodes CDR1 SNHLY and CDR2 FYNNEI. V shed 10 bases and J shed 2 bases, with 16 bases lying between them. Here the CDR3 reads CANRKGGATDTQYF. The CDR3 bases are TGTGCCAATAGGAAGGGGGGGGCCACAGATACGCAGTATTTT.

The genes are TRBV6-5 and TRBJ1-4; possibly TRBD1 for D (5 bases). This CDR3 contains 15 residues. V lost 2 bases and J 8 bases, leaving 15 bases between the germline ends. Per germline, CDR1 MNHEY and CDR2 SVGAGI. CDR3 sequence reads: CASSYRAGTQEKLFF. As DNA, the CDR3 is TGTGCCAGCAGTTACCGCGCGGGGACTCAGGAAAAACTGTTTTTT.

The chain links TRBV18 to TRBJ2-5; D perhaps matches TRBD1 (5 bases). This CDR3 comprises 13 residues. Germline V CDR1 and CDR2: KGHSH, LQKENI. Trimming shortened V by 3 bases and J by 3 bases, and 8 bases separated the two germline ends. CDR3 sequence: CASSPTVEETQYF. The CDR3, as DNA: TGTGCCAGCTCACCGACAGTTGAAGAGACCCAGTACTTC.

The genes are TRBV5-1 and TRBJ2-3, with 12 bases aligning to TRBD2. After removal of 3 bases from V and 5 bases from J, the junction contained 7 bases not matched to a gene. CDR1 is SGHRS and CDR2 is YFSETQ in the germline V gene. This CDR3 region has 16 residues. The CDR3 spells CASSSASGGAGDTQYF. In DNA form, the CDR3 reads TGCGCCAGCAGCTCCGCTAGCGGGGGGGCCGGAGATACGCAGTATTTT.

The chain combines TRBV21-1 with TRBJ2-7; the table's TRBD2 call for D was not verified on the DNA. TRBV21-1 is designated a pseudogene. The CDR3 consists of 13 residues. CDR3 nucleotide sequence: TGTGCCAACTCAGGGAGGTTGATCTACGAGCAGTACTTC. This encodes CANSGRLIYEQYF.

V gene TRBV19 combines with J gene TRBJ2-7, with D tentatively TRBD2 (5 bases). V was pared by 3 bases and J by 5 bases, with 14 bases between. Looked up from germline, CDR1 is LNHDA and CDR2 is SQIVND (reference sequence). This CDR3 contains 14 residues. The CDR3 DNA reads TGTGCCAGTAGTATGGGTGGACTCTTGAACGAGCAGTACTTC. Translated: CASSMGGLLNEQYF.

V gene TRBV25-1 combines with J gene TRBJ2-3; TRBD2 matches 7 bases. Trimming at V came to 0 bases and at J to 3 bases, leaving 3 bases not matched to a gene. CDR3 size: 15 residues. Germline V gene lookup returns CDR1 MGHDK and CDR2 SYGVNS. CDR3 in DNA: TGTGCCAGCAGTGAATATGGGGGGGGGACAGATACGCAGTATTTT. Protein sequence: CASSEYGGGTDTQYF.

This chain joins TRBV5-4 and TRBJ2-3; no clear D gene. This CDR3 is 14 amino acids long. In germline, CDR1 is SGHNT, CDR2 YYREEE (reference sequence). V gave up 1 base and J gave up 3 bases, with 9 bases separating them. The CDR3 region has the DNA TGTGCCAGCAGCTTGATGGGCGTTACAGATACGCAGTATTTT. Translated, it gives CASSLMGVTDTQYF.

This clone showed up just once. The gene calls are TRBV5-1 and TRBJ1-5, with TRBD1 matching 11 bases. This CDR3 comprises 14 residues. Trimming took 4 bases from V and 7 from J; bases not matched to a gene: 4. CDR1 and CDR2 from the germline V gene are SGHRS and YFSETQ. The CDR3 region is CASSPRTGGQPQHF. CDR3 bases: TGCGCCAGCAGCCCACGGACAGGGGGCCAGCCCCAGCATTTT.

The chain joins TRBV7-8 to TRBJ2-5, with TRBD2 as a possible D gene (6 bases). CDR1 SGHVS and CDR2 FQNEAQ come from the germline V gene. CDR3 length: 13 residues. Trimming took 5 bases from V and 2 from J, leaving 9 bases between them. The CDR3 nucleotides are TGTGCCAGCAGCCCGGGACTGCAAGAGACCCAGTACTTC. Its translation: CASSPGLQETQYF.

V is TRBV4-3 and J is TRBJ1-4; 7 bases match TRBD1. The V and J ends lost 3 bases and 4 bases, in that order; junction bases with no gene match: 5. The CDR3 contains 15 residues. Per the germline V gene, CDR1 is LGHNA and CDR2 is YSLEER. The CDR3 loop is CASSHLQGINEKLFF. DNA of the CDR3: TGCGCCAGCAGCCACCTACAGGGGATTAATGAAAAACTGTTTTTT.

The chain has TRBV19 and TRBJ1-1; D unresolved. This CDR3 is built from 13 residues. The germline V and J ends were trimmed by 7 bases and 2 bases, with 11 bases remaining between them. The germline gives CDR1 LNHDA, CDR2 SQIVND (reference sequence). The CDR3 loop is CASIPTGNTEAFF. CDR3 in DNA: TGTGCCAGTATTCCGACGGGTAACACTGAAGCTTTCTTT. Full variable domain (outside the CDR3, taken from reference TRBV19 and TRBJ1-1): DGGITQSPKYLFRKEGQNVTLSCEQNLNHDAMYWYRQDPGQGLRLIYYSQIVNDFQKGDIAEGYSVSREKKESFPLTVTSAQKNPTAFYLCASIPTGNTEAFFGQGTRLTVV.

The chain carries TRBV11-3 and TRBJ2-2, with 9 bases aligning to TRBD2. The CDR3 has 16 residues. Germline assignment: CDR1 SGHNT and CDR2 YENEEA. V shed 4 bases and J 4 bases; nucleotides not matched to a gene: 7. DNA for the CDR3: TGTGCCAGCAGCTATGGTAGCGGGGGTTCCACCGGGGAGCTGTTTTTT. It codes for CASSYGSGGSTGELFF.

There are a few counts of this clone. The chain is built from TRBV30 and TRBJ1-1; the match to TRBD1 covers 9 bases. Trimming took 4 bases from V and 1 from J; bases not matched to a gene: 7. Per germline, CDR1 GTSNPN and CDR2 SVGIG (reference sequence). The CDR3 has 15 residues. CDR3 protein: CAWNQRGQGNTEAFF. The CDR3, as DNA: TGTGCCTGGAACCAACGGGGACAGGGGAACACTGAAGCTTTCTTT.

This clone appeared a single time. V and J are TRBV30 and TRBJ2-3; no firm D call. Trimming took off 3 bases at V and 3 bases at J, with 4 bases between the two ends. The germline V gene encodes CDR1 GTSNPN and CDR2 SVGIG (reference sequence). This CDR3 region has 11 residues. CDR3 in amino acids: CAWSPTDTQYF. In DNA, the CDR3 is TGTGCCTGGAGCCCTACAGATACGCAGTATTTT.

J is TRBJ1-1 and V is TRBV6-5; 9 bases line up with TRBD1. The V gene's germline CDR1 is MNHEY and CDR2 SVGAGI. CDR3 size: 15 residues. With 6 bases clipped from V and 7 bases from J, the junction kept 12 bases outside the gene matches. The chain's CDR3 is CASRQGQGHTFEAFF. CDR3 bases: TGTGCCAGCAGACAGGGACAGGGACACACTTTTGAAGCTTTCTTT.

The chain has TRBV7-9 and TRBJ2-1, with D perhaps TRBD2 (5 bases). The germline V gene encodes CDR1 SEHNR and CDR2 FQNEAQ (reference sequence). This CDR3 has 15 residues. V gave up 2 bases and J gave up 5 bases, with 13 bases separating them. The CDR3 reads CASSLFSGGDNEQFF. In DNA, the CDR3 is TGTGCCAGCAGCTTATTCTCTGGAGGAGACAATGAGCAGTTCTTC.

This rearrangement joins TRBV7-2 to TRBJ2-5; possibly TRBD1 for D (6 bases). Deletions cut 3 bases from V and 5 bases from J, with 16 bases between. The CDR3 loop spans 15 amino acids. The germline V gene encodes CDR1 SGHTA and CDR2 FQGNSA. CDR3 nucleotide sequence: TGTGCCAGCAGCTTTGGACAGACCAATACGGAGACCCAGTACTTC. Protein sequence: CASSFGQTNTETQYF.

This clone occurred many times. The chain couples TRBV30 to TRBJ1-5; 10 bases are a match to TRBD1. Germline-derived CDR1 and CDR2 are GTSNPN and SVGIG (reference sequence). Trimming removed 1 base from V and 5 bases from J; junction bases left unmatched: 5. The CDR3 sequence is 15 residues long. The CDR3 nucleotides read TGTGCCTGGAGTGAGGGACAGGGGCGCTATCAGCCCCAGCATTTT. This translates into CAWSEGQGRYQPQHF.

Sample share makes this clone medium-sized. One end of the junction fails to match germline, which may point to a read error. The gene calls are TRBV9 and TRBJ2-2, with D uncertain. This CDR3 has 16 residues. Per germline, CDR1 SGDLS and CDR2 YYNGEE. CDR3 protein: CASSVVGMRNSGELFF. DNA for the CDR3: TGTGCCAGCAGCGTAGTAGGTATGAGGAACTCCGGGGAGCTGTTTTTT.

The gene calls are TRBV7-6 and TRBJ2-3; 11 bases are a match to TRBD2. With V trimmed by 4 bases and J by 3 bases, 3 bases remained unmatched. CDR3 length equals 15 residues. The germline CDR1 and CDR2 sequences are SGHVS and FNYEAQ. The CDR3 sequence is CASSSLAGGTDTQYF. CDR3 bases: TGTGCCAGCAGCTCCTTAGCGGGGGGGACAGATACGCAGTATTTT.

This clone has more than one count but fewer than ten. The gene calls are TRBV7-6 and TRBJ2-7; maybe TRBD1 (5 bases). V gave up 0 bases and J gave up 6 bases, with 24 bases separating them. CDR1 is SGHVS and CDR2 is FNYEAQ in the germline V gene. The CDR3 length is 18 residues. The CDR3 protein is CASSLAPPGIGVGSEQYF. CDR3 sequence (DNA): TGTGCCAGCAGCTTAGCGCCTCCAGGGATTGGGGTTGGCAGCGAGCAGTACTTC.

The chain joins TRBV21-1 to TRBJ2-1; TRBD1, the D gene given by the table, was not confirmed from the DNA. TRBV21-1 is reported as a pseudogene. There are 15 residues in the CDR3. CDR3 sequence (DNA): TGTGCCAGCAGCCCCGGACAGGGTGGTGACAATGAGCAGTTCTTC. Amino acids: CASSPGQGGDNEQFF.